This TCR beta chain was retrieved from a study of human T cells and chemical hapten exposure. About the research overall: Small discrepancies in pooled library volume mainly accounted for the varying TCR yields per sample.

Time point defined: patch test 3, about 24 weeks after DPC sensitization. Documented treatment: therapeutic diphenylcyclopropenone sensitization with weekly scalp DPC. TCRdb ran MiXCR on the RACE reads and lists one entry per CDR3 protein. The sample has 62,000 or so distinct CDR3 sequences, around 10% seen once. CDR1 is MDHEN, CDR2 SYDVKM, per germline. V gave up 10 bases and J gave up 8 bases; unmatched junction bases: 13. This CDR3 has 13 amino acids. This clonotype appeared many times. Here the sequenced sample was whole blood, taken in connection with sensitization to the hapten diphenylcyclopropenone (DPC). V is TRBV28 and J is TRBJ1-2; 7 bases align to TRBD1. The source of this sequence is a woman aged 30 to 39 with alopecia areata. Some clones in this sample may be carry-over from other donors' samples. CDR3 nucleotide sequence: TGTGCCACTTATCAACAGGGGAAAAGGGGCTACACCTTC. It encodes CATYQQGKRGYTF.